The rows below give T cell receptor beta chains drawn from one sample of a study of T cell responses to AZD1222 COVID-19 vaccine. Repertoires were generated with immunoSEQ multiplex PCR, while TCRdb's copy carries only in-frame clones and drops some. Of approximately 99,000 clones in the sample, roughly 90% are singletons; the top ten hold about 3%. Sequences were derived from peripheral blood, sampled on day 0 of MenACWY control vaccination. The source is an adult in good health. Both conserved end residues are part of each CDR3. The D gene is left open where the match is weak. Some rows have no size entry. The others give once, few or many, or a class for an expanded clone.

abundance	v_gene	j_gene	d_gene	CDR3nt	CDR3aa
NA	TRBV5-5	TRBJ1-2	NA	TGTGCCAGCAGCTTAAATAATACCACGGGACGGCTCTATGGCTACACCTTC	CASSLNNTTGRLYGYTF
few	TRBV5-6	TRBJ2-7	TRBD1	TGTGCCAGCAGTTACCGGGACAGGGGGACCTACGAGCAGTACTTC	CASSYRDRGTYEQYF
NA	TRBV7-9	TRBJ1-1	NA	TGTGCCAGCAGCTTACGTGGAGGGATGAACACTGAAGCTTTCTTT	CASSLRGGMNTEAFF
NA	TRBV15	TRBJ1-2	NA	TGTGCCACCAGCAGAGAGGTTTGGGGGGCGAACTATGGCTACACCTTC	CATSREVWGANYGYTF
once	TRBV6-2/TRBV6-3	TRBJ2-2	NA	TGTGCCAGCAGTTACGTTCCCGAATCCACCGGGGAGCTGTTTTTT	CASSYVPESTGELFF
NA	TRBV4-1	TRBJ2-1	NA	TGCGCCAGCAGCCATCTTTTAGTGAATGAGCAGTTCTTC	CASSHLLVNEQFF
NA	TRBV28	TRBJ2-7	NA	TGTGCCAGCACTAAATGGGGGGAAGACGAGCAGTACTTC	CASTKWGEDEQYF
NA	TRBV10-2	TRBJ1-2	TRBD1	TGCGCCAGCACCGAGGCCGGGACAGGGTTTGGCTACACCTTC	CASTEAGTGFGYTF
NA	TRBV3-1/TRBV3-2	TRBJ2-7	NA	TGTGCCAGCAGCCTGGGGGGACGGTCCTACGAGCAGTACTTC	CASSLGGRSYEQYF
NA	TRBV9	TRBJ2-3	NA	TGTGCCAGCAGCCCCTACACAGATACGCAGTATTTT	CASSPYTDTQYF
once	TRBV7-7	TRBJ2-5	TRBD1	TGTGCTAGCAGCTTATCTACGACAGGGACAGAGACCCAGTACTTC	CASSLSTTGTETQYF
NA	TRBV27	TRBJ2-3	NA	TGTGCCAGCAGTCCCCCGCCCCATTGGGTGAGCACAGATACGCAGTATTTT	CASSPPPHWVSTDTQYF
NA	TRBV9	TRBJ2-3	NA	TGTGCCAGCAGCCCCGGCGGCAGGAGCACAGATACGCAGTATTTT	CASSPGGRSTDTQYF
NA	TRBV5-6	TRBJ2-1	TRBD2	TGTGCCAGCAGCCCGACGGCGCGGGGGGGCCTCAGTGAGCAGTTCTTC	CASSPTARGGLSEQFF
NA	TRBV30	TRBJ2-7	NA	TGTGCCTGGAGCCAGGGAGGGGGGGCGAGGAGGGAGCAGTACTTC	CAWSQGGGARREQYF
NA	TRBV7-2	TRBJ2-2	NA	TGTGCCAGCAGCTTAGTAGCGACCAACACCGGGGAGCTGTTTTTT	CASSLVATNTGELFF
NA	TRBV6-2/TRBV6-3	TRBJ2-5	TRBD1	TGTGCCAGCAGTTACTCCGGGACAGATAGAGGGACCCAGTACTTC	CASSYSGTDRGTQYF
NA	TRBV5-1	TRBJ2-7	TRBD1	TGCGCCAGCAGCCCACTGGGGACAGGTTTTACCTACGAGCAGTACTTC	CASSPLGTGFTYEQYF
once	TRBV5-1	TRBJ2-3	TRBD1	TGCGCCAGCAGCTTGTCACCGGGACAGACCACAGATACGCAGTATTTT	CASSLSPGQTTDTQYF
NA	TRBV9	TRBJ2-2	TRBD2	TGTGCCAGCTCGCGGGGGGTCGGCACCGGGGAGCTGTTTTTT	CASSRGVGTGELFF
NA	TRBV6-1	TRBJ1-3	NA	TGTGCCAGCAGTGAGGAGACCTCCTCTGGAAACACCATATATTTT	CASSEETSSGNTIYF
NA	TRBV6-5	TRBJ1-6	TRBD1	TGTGCCAGCAGCCAGGGAGGACAGGGCGGTTCACCCCTCCACTTT	CASSQGGQGGSPLHF
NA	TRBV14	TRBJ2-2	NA	TGTGCCAGCAGCCAAGACTGGGTGATCGGGGAGCTGTTTTTT	CASSQDWVIGELFF
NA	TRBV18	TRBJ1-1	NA	TGTGCCAGCTCACCACCGGAAGGGGGAAAGACTGAAGCTTTCTTT	CASSPPEGGKTEAFF
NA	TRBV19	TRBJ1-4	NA	TGTGCCAGTAGGGGGGGTCTCCGACTCGATGAAAAACTGTTTTTT	CASRGGLRLDEKLFF
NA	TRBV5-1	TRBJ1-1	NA	TGCGCCAGCAGCCAGGGCATGAACACTGAAGCTTTCTTT	CASSQGMNTEAFF
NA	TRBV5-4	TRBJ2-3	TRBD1	TGTGCCAGCAGCGACAGCAGGGGGCGGACCACAGATACGCAGTATTTT	CASSDSRGRTTDTQYF
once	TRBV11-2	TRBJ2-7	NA	TGTGCCAGCAGCCTTCTGGCAGGGGCAGGATACGAGCAGTACTTC	CASSLLAGAGYEQYF
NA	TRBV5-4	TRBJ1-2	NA	TGTGCCAGCAGCTTGGGGAAGGGAGGCGACTATGGCTACACCTTC	CASSLGKGGDYGYTF
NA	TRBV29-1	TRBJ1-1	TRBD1	TGCAGCGTGGGGAAGACAGGGGCGGGCACTGAAGCTTTCTTT	CSVGKTGAGTEAFF
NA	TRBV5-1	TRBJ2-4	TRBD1	TGCGCCAGCAGCTTATTGACAGGGGGCGGTCCCAAAAACATTCAGTACTTC	CASSLLTGGGPKNIQYF
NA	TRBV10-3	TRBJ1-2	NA	TGTGCCATCAGTGATCCACAGGGACTTTATGGCTACACCTTC	CAISDPQGLYGYTF
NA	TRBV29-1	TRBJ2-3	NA	TGCAGCGTTGAAGGGGGACTGGGGGGAGATACGCAGTATTTT	CSVEGGLGGDTQYF
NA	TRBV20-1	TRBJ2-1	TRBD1	TGCAGTGCACAAGGGACAGATGAGCAGTTCTTC	CSAQGTDEQFF
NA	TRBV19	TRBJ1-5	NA	TGTGCCAGTAGTAAAGCCCAGGGGAATCAGCCCCAGCATTTT	CASSKAQGNQPQHF
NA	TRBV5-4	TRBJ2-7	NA	TGTGCCAGCAGCACAAAAGGAGGGGGTTTTGGCAACGAGCAGTACTTC	CASSTKGGGFGNEQYF
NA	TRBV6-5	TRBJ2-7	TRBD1	TGTGCCAGCAGTTACGGAGCCGGGACAGGACTCTACGAGCAGTACTTC	CASSYGAGTGLYEQYF
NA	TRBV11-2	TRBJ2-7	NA	TGTGCCAGCAGCTCAAACTCCTTTCGTAACGAGCAGTACTTC	CASSSNSFRNEQYF
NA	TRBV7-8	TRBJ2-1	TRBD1	TGTGCCAGCAGCCCTCTAATGACCGGGACAGGGGGGGACTATGAGCAGTTCTTC	CASSPLMTGTGGDYEQFF
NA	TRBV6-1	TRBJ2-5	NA	TGTGCCAGCAGTGAAGGGTCGGTCCAAGAGACCCAGTACTTC	CASSEGSVQETQYF
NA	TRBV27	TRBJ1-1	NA	TGTGCCAGCAGTTTAGGGGGGACGGACACTGAAGCTTTCTTT	CASSLGGTDTEAFF